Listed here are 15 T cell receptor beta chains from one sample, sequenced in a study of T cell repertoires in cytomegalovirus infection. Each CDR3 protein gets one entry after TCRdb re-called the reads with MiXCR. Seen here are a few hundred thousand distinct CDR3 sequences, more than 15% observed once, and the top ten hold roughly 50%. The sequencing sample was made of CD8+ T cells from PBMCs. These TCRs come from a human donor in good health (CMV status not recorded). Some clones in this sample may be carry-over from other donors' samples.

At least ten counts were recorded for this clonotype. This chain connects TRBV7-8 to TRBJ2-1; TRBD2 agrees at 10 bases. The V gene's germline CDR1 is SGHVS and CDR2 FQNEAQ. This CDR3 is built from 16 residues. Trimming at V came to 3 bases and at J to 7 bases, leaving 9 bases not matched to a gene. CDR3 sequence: CASSLGIAGGRNEQFF. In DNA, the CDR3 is TGTGCCAGCAGCTTGGGTATAGCGGGGGGCCGGAATGAGCAGTTCTTC.

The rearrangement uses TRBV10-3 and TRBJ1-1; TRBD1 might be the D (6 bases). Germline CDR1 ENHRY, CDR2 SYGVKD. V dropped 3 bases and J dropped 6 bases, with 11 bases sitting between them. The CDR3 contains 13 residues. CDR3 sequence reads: CAISDGGVAEAFF. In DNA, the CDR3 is TGTGCCATCAGTGACGGGGGCGTGGCTGAAGCTTTCTTT.

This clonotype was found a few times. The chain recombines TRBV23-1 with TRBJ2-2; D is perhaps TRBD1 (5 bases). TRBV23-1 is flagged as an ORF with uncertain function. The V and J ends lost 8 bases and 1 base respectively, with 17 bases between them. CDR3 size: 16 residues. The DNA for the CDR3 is TGCGCCAGCGGACCCCTCGCCCAGGGGAACACCGGGGAGCTGTTTTTT. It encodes CASGPLAQGNTGELFF.

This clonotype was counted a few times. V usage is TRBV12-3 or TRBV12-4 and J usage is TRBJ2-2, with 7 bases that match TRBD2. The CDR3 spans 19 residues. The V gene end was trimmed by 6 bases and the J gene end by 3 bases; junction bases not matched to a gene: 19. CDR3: CASRIKTGPFREDTGELFF. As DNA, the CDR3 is TGTGCCAGCAGAATTAAGACGGGTCCTTTTCGGGAGGACACCGGGGAGCTGTTTTTT.

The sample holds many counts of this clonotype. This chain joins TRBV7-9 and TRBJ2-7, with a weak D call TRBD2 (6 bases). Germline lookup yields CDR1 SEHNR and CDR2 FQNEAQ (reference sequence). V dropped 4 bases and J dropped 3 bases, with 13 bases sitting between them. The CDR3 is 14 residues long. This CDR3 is CASSWGDLGYEQYF. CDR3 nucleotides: TGTGCCAGCAGCTGGGGGGACCTCGGCTACGAGCAGTACTTC.

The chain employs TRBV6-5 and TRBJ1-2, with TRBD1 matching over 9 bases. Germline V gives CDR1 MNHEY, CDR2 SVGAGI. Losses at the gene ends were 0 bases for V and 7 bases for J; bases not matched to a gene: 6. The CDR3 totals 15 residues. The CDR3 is CASSYSMEDRGGYTF. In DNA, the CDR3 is TGTGCCAGCAGTTACTCGATGGAGGACAGGGGTGGCTACACCTTC.

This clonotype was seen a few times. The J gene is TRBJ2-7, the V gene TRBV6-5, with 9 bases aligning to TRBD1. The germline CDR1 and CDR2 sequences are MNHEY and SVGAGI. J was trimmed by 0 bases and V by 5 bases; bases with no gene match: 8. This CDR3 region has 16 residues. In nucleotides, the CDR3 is TGTGCCAGCAGTCCCTCCGGGACAGGGAGCTCCTACGAGCAGTACTTC. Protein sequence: CASSPSGTGSSYEQYF.

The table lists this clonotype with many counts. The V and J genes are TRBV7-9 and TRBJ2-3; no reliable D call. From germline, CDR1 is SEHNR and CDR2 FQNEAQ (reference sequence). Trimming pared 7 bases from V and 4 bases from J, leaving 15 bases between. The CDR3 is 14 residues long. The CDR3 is CASNPIVAADTQYF. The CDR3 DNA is TGTGCCAGCAACCCTATTGTGGCGGCAGATACGCAGTATTTT.

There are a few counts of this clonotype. The CDR3 sequence: CASSFVSYNEQFF. The DNA of the CDR3 is TGTGCCAGCAGTTTCGTCTCCTACAATGAGCAGTTCTTC. V gene TRBV25-1 combines with J gene TRBJ2-1; D call uncertain. Germline V gives CDR1 MGHDK, CDR2 SYGVNS. Trimming took 5 bases from V and 0 from J, leaving 5 bases between them. This CDR3 spans 13 amino acids.

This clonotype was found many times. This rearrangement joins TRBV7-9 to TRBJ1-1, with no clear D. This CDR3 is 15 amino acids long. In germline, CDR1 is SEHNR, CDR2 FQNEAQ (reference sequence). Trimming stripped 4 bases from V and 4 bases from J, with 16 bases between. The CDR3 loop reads CASSSEGGISTEAFF. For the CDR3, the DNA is TGTGCCAGCAGCTCGGAGGGAGGGATTAGCACTGAAGCTTTCTTT.

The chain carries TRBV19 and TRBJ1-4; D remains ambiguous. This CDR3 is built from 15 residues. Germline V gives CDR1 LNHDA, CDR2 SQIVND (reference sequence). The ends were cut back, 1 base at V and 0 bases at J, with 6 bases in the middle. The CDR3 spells CASSIVPTTNEKLFF. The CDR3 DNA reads TGTGCCAGTAGTATAGTCCCCACAACTAATGAAAAACTGTTTTTT.

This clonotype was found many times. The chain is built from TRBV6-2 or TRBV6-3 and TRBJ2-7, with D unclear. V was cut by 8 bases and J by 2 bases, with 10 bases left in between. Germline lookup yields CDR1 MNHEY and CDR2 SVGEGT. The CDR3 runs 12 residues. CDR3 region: CASLSQTYEQYF. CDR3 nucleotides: TGTGCCAGCCTCTCACAGACCTACGAGCAGTACTTC.

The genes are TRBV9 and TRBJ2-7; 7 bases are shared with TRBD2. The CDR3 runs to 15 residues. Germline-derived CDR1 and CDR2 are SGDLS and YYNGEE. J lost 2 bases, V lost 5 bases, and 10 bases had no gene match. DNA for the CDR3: TGTGCCAGCAGTCCCTTTGCGGGGACTACCTACGAGCAGTACTTC. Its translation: CASSPFAGTTYEQYF.

This chain's CDR3 is CASSLGPLGGNQPQHF. Written as DNA, the CDR3 is TGTGCCAGCTCTCTCGGGCCTCTCGGTGGCAATCAGCCCCAGCATTTT. The rearrangement links TRBV6-5 to TRBJ1-5; D call uncertain. V was trimmed by 8 bases and J by 2 bases, leaving 19 bases between them. The CDR3 runs 16 residues. From germline, CDR1 is MNHEY and CDR2 SVGAGI.

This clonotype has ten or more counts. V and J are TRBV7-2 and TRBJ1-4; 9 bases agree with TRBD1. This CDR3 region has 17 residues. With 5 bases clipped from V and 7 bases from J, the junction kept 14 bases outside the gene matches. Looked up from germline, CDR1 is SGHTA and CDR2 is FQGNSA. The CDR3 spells CASSPGDRVREFEKLFF. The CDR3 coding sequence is TGTGCCAGCAGCCCAGGGGACAGGGTGAGGGAGTTTGAAAAACTGTTTTTT.